One sample yielded the 25 T cell receptor beta chains listed below, sequenced in a study of cytomegalovirus exposure and HLA in healthy donors. Primers for the PCR totalled 60 Vbeta and 13 Jbeta. Generated by immunoSEQ multiplex PCR, the TCRdb table keeps only in-frame clones and is missing some. The repertoire holds 120,000 to 150,000 clones, approximately 80% seen once, with approximately 1.8% in the top ten. The sequencing sample was made of PBMCs. These receptors all stem from a man in his forties or fifties in good health and CMV-seronegative.

The CDR3 loop reads CASSPRERSYNEQFF. The CDR3 DNA is TGTGCCAGCAGCCCCAGGGAACGCTCCTACAATGAGCAGTTCTTC. This chain connects TRBV5-5 to TRBJ2-1, with D possibly being TRBD1 (5 bases). Germline CDR1 reads SGHKS; CDR2 reads YYEKEE (reference sequence). Trimming took 4 bases from V and 0 from J, leaving 11 bases between them. This CDR3 is built from 15 residues. The full variable domain, its missing parts supplied by reference TRBV5-5 and TRBJ2-1, is DAGVTQSPTHLIKTRGQQVTLRCSPISGHKSVSWYQQVLGQGPQFIFQYYEKEERGRGNFPDRFSARQFPNYSSELNVNALLLGDSALYLCASSPRERSYNEQFFGPGTRLTVL.

This clone has a handful of counts. The V and J genes are TRBV10-3 and TRBJ2-3; 10 bases fit TRBD2. The trim removed 6 bases at V and 5 bases at J, leaving 11 bases unmatched. CDR3 size: 16 residues. Germline V gene sequence: CDR1 ENHRY, CDR2 SYGVKD. DNA of the CDR3: TGTGCCATCAGAGCAAGGACTAGCGGATCACGAGATACGCAGTATTTT. Translating it yields CAIRARTSGSRDTQYF.

The CDR3 here is CASSVGPEAGELFF. DNA of the CDR3: TGTGCCAGCAGCGTAGGGCCGGAGGCCGGGGAGCTGTTTTTT. This chain uses TRBV6-5 with TRBJ2-2, with D tentatively TRBD2 (5 bases). Germline-derived CDR1 and CDR2 are MNHEY and SVGAGI. The V end lost 6 bases, the J end lost 6 bases, and 14 bases lay between the germline ends. The length of the CDR3 is 14 residues.

The CDR3 here is CASSLAVGTNPAKNSQYF. CDR3 nucleotides: TGTGCCAGCAGCTTAGCGGTTGGGACTAATCCGGCCAAAAACAGTCAGTACTTC. This chain connects TRBV21-1 to TRBJ2-4; the listed D gene, TRBD2, was not tested against the DNA. TRBV21-1 is shown as a pseudogene. The CDR3 contains 18 residues.

This chain links TRBV6-5 with TRBJ2-1; 7 bases are a match to TRBD1. Germline CDR1 MNHEY, CDR2 SVGAGI. Losses at the gene ends were 6 bases for V and 1 base for J; bases not matched to a gene: 6. The CDR3 sequence is 15 residues long. In DNA, the CDR3 is TGTGCCAGCAGACCCGACAGGGATTCCTACAATGAGCAGTTCTTC. It translates to CASRPDRDSYNEQFF.

The rearrangement uses TRBV28 and TRBJ2-5, with 7 positions matching TRBD1. The J call may be mistaken, given a closer DNA end match to TRBJ2-7. CDR1 is MDHEN and CDR2 is SYDVKM in the germline V gene. This CDR3 comprises 15 residues. The DNA of the CDR3 is TGTGCCAGCAGTCTAGCCCCAGTAGGGGGCGACGAGCAGTACTTC. This encodes CASSLAPVGGDEQYF.

This rearrangement joins TRBV29-1 to TRBJ2-3; weak D call: TRBD2 (5 bases). The CDR3 is made up of 15 amino acids. V lost 8 bases and J 2 bases, leaving 20 bases between the germline ends. Germline V gene lookup returns CDR1 SQVTM and CDR2 ANQGSEA. In nucleotides, the CDR3 is TGCAGCACAGACTACAAGGGCTATGACACAGATACGCAGTATTTT. This gives the protein CSTDYKGYDTDTQYF.

This clone was detected a few times. The genes are TRBV5-1 and TRBJ2-7, with 9 bases identical to TRBD1. Germline V lookup: CDR1 SGHRS, CDR2 YFSETQ. CDR3 length: 14 amino acids. V shed 4 bases and J 2 bases; nucleotides not matched to a gene: 4. CDR3 nucleotides: TGCGCCAGCAGCACCGGGACAGGGACCTACGAGCAGTACTTC. It yields the protein CASSTGTGTYEQYF.

This chain joins TRBV7-2 and TRBJ1-6, with TRBD1 as a possible D gene (5 bases). V shed 2 bases and J shed 3 bases, with 11 bases lying between them. Germline V gene lookup returns CDR1 SGHTA and CDR2 FQGNSA. This CDR3 spans 16 amino acids. For the CDR3, the DNA is TGTGCCAGCAGCTTAACGGCAGGGTACTATAATTCACCCCTCCACTTT. Its translation is CASSLTAGYYNSPLHF.

This clone showed up just once. The CDR3 coding sequence is TGTGCCAGCACACGGTCGGTAGGGGGCGAGCAGTACTTC. It specifies CASTRSVGGEQYF. V usage is TRBV6-1 and J usage is TRBJ2-7; D is possibly TRBD1 (6 bases). Germline loops: CDR1 MNHNS, CDR2 SASEGT. V lost 7 bases and J lost 6, with 16 bases in between. The length of the CDR3 is 13 residues.

The rearrangement uses TRBV19 and TRBJ1-2; 8 bases are shared with TRBD1. The CDR3 consists of 15 residues. The trim removed 5 bases at V and 4 bases at J, leaving 9 bases unmatched. The germline gives CDR1 LNHDA, CDR2 SQIVND (reference sequence). This chain's CDR3 is CASSLRGQDSYGYTF. The DNA of the CDR3 is TGTGCCAGTAGTCTAAGGGGACAGGATTCCTATGGCTACACCTTC.

In its sample, this clone was seen a few times. J is TRBJ1-2 and V is TRBV6-4; 7 bases are a match to TRBD1. J gave up 2 bases and V 6 bases, and 21 bases lay outside the gene matches. The CDR3 runs to 19 residues. Germline V CDR1 and CDR2: MRHNA, SNTAGT. The CDR3 reads CASSHVIGTAAERNYGYTF. The CDR3 DNA reads TGTGCCAGCAGCCACGTGATCGGGACAGCCGCCGAGAGGAACTATGGCTACACCTTC.

The chain couples TRBV7-9 to TRBJ2-3; D perhaps matches TRBD2 (6 bases). The CDR3 has 13 residues. The ends were cut back, 5 bases at V and 4 bases at J, with 10 bases in the middle. Germline CDR1 SEHNR, CDR2 FQNEAQ (reference sequence). In DNA, the CDR3 is TGTGCCAGCAGCCCCACGGGAGCAGATACGCAGTATTTT. It specifies CASSPTGADTQYF.

The chain has TRBV4-1 and TRBJ2-3, with D possibly TRBD2 on 5 matching bases. Trimming cost V 1 base and J 1 base, with 6 bases left between them. CDR1 MGHRA and CDR2 YSYEKL come from the germline V gene. The CDR3 extends over 14 amino acids. The chain's CDR3 is CASSQVSGTDTQYF. CDR3 in DNA: TGCGCCAGCAGCCAAGTTAGCGGCACAGATACGCAGTATTTT.

This clone was seen only a few times. The chain combines TRBV6-4 with TRBJ2-2; TRBD2 is a possible D gene (6 bases). Trimming removed 0 bases from V and 2 bases from J, with 13 bases in between. The CDR3 length is 17 residues. Looked up from germline, CDR1 is MRHNA and CDR2 is SNTAGT. The CDR3 loop reads CASSDSGDWRNTGELFF. The CDR3 nucleotides read TGTGCCAGCAGTGACTCTGGGGACTGGAGAAACACCGGGGAGCTGTTTTTT.

V usage is TRBV11-1 and J usage is TRBJ2-7; TRBD2 agrees at 7 bases. Trimming cost V 3 bases and J 6 bases; bases outside gene matches: 2. The CDR3 has 12 amino acids. Germline CDR1 reads SGHAT; CDR2 reads FQDESV (reference sequence). This chain's CDR3 is CASSLGGSEQYF. In DNA form, the CDR3 reads TGTGCCAGCAGCTTGGGGGGGTCCGAGCAGTACTTC.

This chain links TRBV2 with TRBJ1-5; D is undetermined. The germline gives CDR1 SNHLY, CDR2 FYNNEI. The CDR3 runs to 17 residues. Trimming shortened V by 2 bases and J by 0 bases, and 14 bases separated the two germline ends. Here the CDR3 reads CASSESVDSYSNQPQHF. CDR3 sequence (DNA): TGTGCCAGCAGTGAAAGTGTCGATTCCTATAGCAATCAGCCCCAGCATTTT.

The chain links TRBV5-4 to TRBJ2-2; D is ambiguous. The germline V gene has CDR1 SGHNT and CDR2 YYREEE (reference sequence). V lost 4 bases, J lost 4 bases, and 17 bases lay in between. CDR3 size: 16 residues. CDR3 coding DNA: TGTGCCAGCAGCCAAGAGAGGTCTAGTTCCACCGGGGAGCTGTTTTTT. Translated, it gives CASSQERSSSTGELFF.

The V call is TRBV9, the J call TRBJ2-2, with TRBD1 matching over 9 bases. Germline V gene data show CDR1 as SGDLS and CDR2 as YYNGEE. The CDR3 spans 15 residues. Trimming took 5 bases from V and 8 from J; bases not matched to a gene: 10. The CDR3 region is CASRTTGTGRGELFF. The CDR3 DNA reads TGTGCCAGCAGAACCACCGGGACAGGGAGGGGGGAGCTGTTTTTT.

The chain has TRBV28 and TRBJ2-7, with TRBD1 as a possible D gene (5 bases). V lost 1 base and J lost 2, with 9 bases in between. In germline, CDR1 is MDHEN, CDR2 SYDVKM. CDR3 length: 14 residues. The CDR3 coding sequence is TGTGCCAGCAGTTTATCAGGGCCAACCTACGAGCAGTACTTC. Residues: CASSLSGPTYEQYF.

This chain links TRBV19 with TRBJ2-4; 9 bases are a match to TRBD1. The CDR3 is made up of 15 amino acids. Germline V gives CDR1 LNHDA, CDR2 SQIVND (reference sequence). V was clipped by 3 bases and J by 8 bases; unmatched bases: 8. In DNA, the CDR3 is TGTGCCAGTAGTATTTTACCGGGACAGGGACACATTCAGTACTTC. Translating it yields CASSILPGQGHIQYF. Full variable domain (missing parts from reference TRBV19 and TRBJ2-4): DGGITQSPKYLFRKEGQNVTLSCEQNLNHDAMYWYRQDPGQGLRLIYYSQIVNDFQKGDIAEGYSVSREKKESFPLTVTSAQKNPTAFYLCASSILPGQGHIQYFGAGTRLSVL.

The rearrangement uses TRBV4-1 and TRBJ2-7, with a weak D call TRBD1 (5 bases). Looked up from germline, CDR1 is MGHRA and CDR2 is YSYEKL. This CDR3 region has 15 residues. V lost 2 bases, J lost 4 bases, and 15 bases lay in between. As DNA, the CDR3 is TGCGCCAGCAGCCAACCCCGCAGACAGCCATACGAGCAGTACTTC. This gives the protein CASSQPRRQPYEQYF.

The genes are TRBV14 and TRBJ2-2, with D maybe TRBD2 (5 bases). The CDR3 totals 18 residues. Trimming took 1 base from V and 0 from J, leaving 15 bases between them. The germline V gene has CDR1 SGHDN and CDR2 FVKESK. CDR3 sequence reads: CASSQGVAQASNTGELFF. In nucleotides, the CDR3 is TGTGCCAGCAGCCAAGGGGTAGCGCAGGCCTCGAACACCGGGGAGCTGTTTTTT.

This clone came up a few times. CDR3 loop: CASSLLTTGTGANVLTF. CDR3 bases: TGTGCCAGCAGTTTACTAACCACGGGAACTGGGGCCAACGTCCTGACTTTC. The J gene is TRBJ2-6, the V gene TRBV27; possible D gene TRBD2, 5 bases. The CDR3 has 17 amino acids. CDR1 is MNHEY and CDR2 is SMNVEV in the germline V gene (reference sequence). V was pared by 2 bases and J by 2 bases, with 13 bases between.

The chain combines TRBV2 with TRBJ1-1; TRBD1 matches at 11 bases. Germline-derived CDR1 and CDR2 are SNHLY and FYNNEI. The CDR3 loop spans 17 amino acids. V trimming: 6 bases; J trimming: 4 bases; junction bases outside the gene matches: 13. The CDR3: CASRVWTGGAWGTEAFF. As DNA, the CDR3 is TGTGCCAGCAGGGTGTGGACAGGGGGCGCGTGGGGCACTGAAGCTTTCTTT.